These T cell receptor beta chains were read from a single sample in a study of blood T cell repertoires in COVID-19. Libraries were prepared by immunoSEQ multiplex PCR; TCRdb keeps only in-frame clonotypes and omits some of them. This sample has around 290,000 clones, with 86% found just once. The material sequenced was PBMCs or T cells enriched from blood (not recorded which). Every receptor here comes from a woman aged 18-29 years who had recovered from COVID-19. The CDR3 runs from the conserved cysteine through the conserved F or W. Each record gives: CDR3 length, D gene, V gene, J gene, clone size, CDR3 protein, CDR3 DNA. The D gene is left open where the match is weak. A row's size may be missing; if present it is once, few, many or a size class.

16	TRBD2	TRBV27	TRBJ2-3	once	CASSTSGTRSTDTQYF	TGTGCCAGCAGTACATCCGGGACTAGGAGCACAGATACGCAGTATTTT
11	.	TRBV27	TRBJ1-4	once	CASRNLGKLFF	TGTGCCAGCAGGAACCTAGGCAAACTGTTTTTT
16	TRBD2	TRBV2	TRBJ2-4	.	CASSEASGSWVGIQYF	TGTGCCAGCAGTGAAGCTAGCGGGAGTTGGGTGGGCATTCAGTACTTC
14	TRBD2	TRBV7-3	TRBJ2-1	.	CASSVAGVNNEQFF	TGTGCCAGCTCGGTAGCGGGAGTAAACAATGAGCAGTTCTTC
15	.	TRBV3-1/TRBV3-2	TRBJ2-1	few	CASSQDKGRGNEQFF	TGTGCCAGCAGCCAAGATAAGGGCAGGGGCAATGAGCAGTTCTTC
14	TRBD1	TRBV5-4	TRBJ1-2	.	CASSSPGTAYGYTF	TGTGCCAGCAGCTCTCCCGGGACAGCCTATGGCTACACCTTC
13	.	TRBV10-2	TRBJ1-2	.	CASGGARAYGYTF	TGCGCCAGCGGAGGGGCGCGAGCCTATGGCTACACCTTC
15	TRBD1	TRBV24-1	TRBJ2-2	.	CATSGIQGAVGELFF	TGTGCCACCAGTGGAATACAGGGGGCCGTCGGGGAGCTGTTTTTT
13	TRBD2	TRBV5-4	TRBJ2-2	.	CASSSGGTGELFF	TGTGCCAGCAGCTCGGGAGGGACCGGGGAGCTGTTTTTT
14	TRBD1	TRBV5-5	TRBJ1-4	once	CASSLGQGNEKLFF	TGTGCCAGCAGCTTGGGACAGGGAAATGAAAAACTGTTTTTT
15	.	TRBV3-1/TRBV3-2	TRBJ1-2	.	CASSPSGVPNYGYTF	TGTGCCAGCAGCCCGAGCGGCGTTCCTAACTATGGCTACACCTTC
15	TRBD1	TRBV30	TRBJ1-5	.	CAWSKGANSNQPQHF	TGTGCCTGGAGTAAGGGGGCTAATAGCAATCAGCCCCAGCATTTT
16	.	TRBV10-2	TRBJ1-6	.	CASSVLQGRVPSPLHF	TGCGCCAGCAGTGTCCTACAGGGAAGGGTCCCGTCACCCCTCCACTTT
13	.	TRBV11-1	TRBJ2-1	.	CASSFQSSDEQFF	TGTGCCAGCAGCTTCCAGTCTAGCGATGAGCAGTTCTTC
14	.	TRBV11-3	TRBJ2-1	.	CASSDHRARGEQFF	TGTGCCAGCAGCGACCACAGGGCGCGAGGTGAGCAGTTCTTC
16	.	TRBV27	TRBJ2-3	.	CASSLDLAASTDTQYF	TGTGCCAGCAGTTTAGATTTGGCCGCTAGCACAGATACGCAGTATTTT
14	TRBD1	TRBV4-2	TRBJ2-7	many	CASSLDRGTSRQYF	TGTGCCAGCAGCCTGGACAGGGGGACCTCTAGGCAGTACTTC
16	TRBD1	TRBV5-1	TRBJ2-1	.	CASSLVGQGIYNEQFF	TGCGCCAGCAGCTTGGTAGGACAGGGGATTTACAATGAGCAGTTCTTC
17	TRBD1	TRBV30	TRBJ1-1	.	CAWSGRDRGRLGTEAFF	TGTGCCTGGAGTGGCCGGGACAGGGGGCGCCTTGGCACTGAAGCTTTCTTT
15	.	TRBV30	TRBJ1-2	.	CAWSPGSAEVYGYTF	TGTGCCTGGAGTCCCGGGTCAGCGGAGGTCTATGGCTACACCTTC
19	TRBD1	TRBV12-5	TRBJ1-3	.	CASGLGTWQGVSAGNTIYF	TGTGCTAGTGGTCTTGGTACTTGGCAGGGGGTGTCAGCTGGAAACACCATATATTTT
13	.	TRBV28	TRBJ1-5	.	CASSFSTNQPQHF	TGTGCCAGCAGTTTTTCTACCAATCAGCCCCAGCATTTT
13	.	TRBV29-1	TRBJ2-1	few	CSAREQGYNEQFF	TGCAGCGCCAGAGAACAGGGTTATAATGAGCAGTTCTTC
14	.	TRBV4-2	TRBJ2-1	.	CASSQSGSYNEQFF	TGTGCCAGCAGCCAATCCGGGTCCTACAATGAGCAGTTCTTC